The text below deals with one TCR beta chain. Its antigen is currently unknown. The data were obtained in a study of Ad26.COV2.S vaccination and SARS-CoV-2 variants. Treatment indicated: over 15 received Ad26.COV2.S at low or high dose, single or two shots; about 5 received placebo; per-sample allocation not given. Vaccine and placebo recipients were sampled on day 63 after the first injection. Data came from immunoSEQ multiplex PCR; TCRdb stores just in-frame clones and leaves some out. The table includes over 250,000 clones, more than 75% detected once. J lost 0 bases, V lost 0 bases, and 9 bases had no gene match. This CDR3 is built from 19 residues. Germline V lookup: CDR1 SGHNT, CDR2 YYREEE (reference sequence). Overall study findings and caveats: In vaccinated individuals, spike-specific CD8+ and CD4+ T cell responses reportedly displayed substantial breadth.

The rearrangement joins TRBV5-4 to TRBJ2-6; 7 positions match TRBD1. The receptor was derived from a person between 18 and 65 years old who received the Ad26.COV2.S COVID-19 vaccine or a placebo. The sample in question was peripheral blood, obtained in a trial of Ad26.COV2.S vaccine versus placebo. The CDR3 reads CASSLARGIPLSGANVLTF. The CDR3 DNA reads as TGTGCCAGCAGCTTGGCCAGGGGGATTCCTCTCTCTGGGGCCAACGTCCTGACTTTC.